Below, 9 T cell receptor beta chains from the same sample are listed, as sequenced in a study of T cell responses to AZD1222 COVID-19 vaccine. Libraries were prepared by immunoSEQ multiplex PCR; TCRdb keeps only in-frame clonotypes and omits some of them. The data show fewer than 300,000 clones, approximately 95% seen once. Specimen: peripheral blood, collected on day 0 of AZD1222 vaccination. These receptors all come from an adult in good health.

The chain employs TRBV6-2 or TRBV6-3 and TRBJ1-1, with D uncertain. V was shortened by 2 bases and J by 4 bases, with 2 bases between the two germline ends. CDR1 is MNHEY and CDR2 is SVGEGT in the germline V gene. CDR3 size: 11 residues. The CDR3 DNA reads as TGTGCCAGCAGTTACCCCACTGAAGCTTTCTTT. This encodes CASSYPTEAFF.

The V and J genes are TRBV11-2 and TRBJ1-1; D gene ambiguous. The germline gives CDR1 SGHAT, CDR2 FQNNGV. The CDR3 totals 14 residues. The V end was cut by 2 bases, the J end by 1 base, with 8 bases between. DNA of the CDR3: TGTGCCAGCAGCTTATATTCAGAGAACACTGAAGCTTTCTTT. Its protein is CASSLYSENTEAFF.

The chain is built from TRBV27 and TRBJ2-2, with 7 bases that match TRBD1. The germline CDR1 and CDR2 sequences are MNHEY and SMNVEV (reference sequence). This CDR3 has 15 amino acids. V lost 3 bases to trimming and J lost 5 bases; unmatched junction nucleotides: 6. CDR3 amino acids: CASSFTGARTGELFF. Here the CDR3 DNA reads TGTGCCAGCAGTTTTACAGGGGCGAGAACCGGGGAGCTGTTTTTT.

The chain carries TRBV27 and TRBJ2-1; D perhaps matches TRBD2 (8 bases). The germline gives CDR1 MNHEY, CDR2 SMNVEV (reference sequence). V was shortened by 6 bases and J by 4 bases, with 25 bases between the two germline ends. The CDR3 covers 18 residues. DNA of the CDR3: TGTGCCAGCAGACTTCAGGGGGGGCTAGCGGGCTTATACAATGAGCAGTTCTTC. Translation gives CASRLQGGLAGLYNEQFF.

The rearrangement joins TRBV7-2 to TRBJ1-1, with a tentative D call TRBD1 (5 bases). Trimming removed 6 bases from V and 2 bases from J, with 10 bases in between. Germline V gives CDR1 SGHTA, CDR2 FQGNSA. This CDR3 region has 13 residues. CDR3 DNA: TGTGCCAGCAGACATGACAGTAACACTGAAGCTTTCTTT. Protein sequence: CASRHDSNTEAFF.

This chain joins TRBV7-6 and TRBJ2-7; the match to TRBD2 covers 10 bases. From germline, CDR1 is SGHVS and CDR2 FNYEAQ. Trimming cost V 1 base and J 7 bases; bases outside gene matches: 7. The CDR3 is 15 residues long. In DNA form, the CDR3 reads TGTGCCAGCAGCTTAGGTTGGGGACTAGCGCAGGAGCAGTACTTC. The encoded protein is CASSLGWGLAQEQYF.

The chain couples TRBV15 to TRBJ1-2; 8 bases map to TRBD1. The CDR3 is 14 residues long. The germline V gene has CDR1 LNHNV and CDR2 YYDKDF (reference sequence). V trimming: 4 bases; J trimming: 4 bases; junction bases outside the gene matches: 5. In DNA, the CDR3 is TGTGCCACCAGCATTGGACAGGGAGGCTATGGCTACACCTTC. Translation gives CATSIGQGGYGYTF.

This CDR3 is CASSPRRGSTEAFF. The CDR3 nucleotides read TGTGCCAGTAGTCCCCGGAGGGGAAGTACTGAAGCTTTCTTT. J is TRBJ1-1 and V is TRBV19; D may be TRBD1 (5 bases). The germline CDR1 and CDR2 sequences are LNHDA and SQIVND (reference sequence). This CDR3 comprises 14 residues. Trimming left V 5 bases short and J 5 bases short, with 15 bases between.

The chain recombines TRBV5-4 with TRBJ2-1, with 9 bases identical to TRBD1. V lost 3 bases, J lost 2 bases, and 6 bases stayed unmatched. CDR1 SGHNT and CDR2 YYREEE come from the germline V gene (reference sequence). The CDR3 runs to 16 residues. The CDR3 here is CASSSRTGATYNEQFF. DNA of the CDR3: TGTGCCAGCAGCTCTAGGACAGGGGCGACCTACAATGAGCAGTTCTTC.